The rows below give T cell receptor beta chains drawn from one sample of a study of T cell responses to AZD1222 COVID-19 vaccine. Here immunoSEQ multiplex PCR was the method, and the copy in TCRdb shows in-frame clones only, minus some. Of about 110,000 clones listed, 90% are singletons. The specimen comprised peripheral blood, sampled 28 days after the second AZD1222 dose. The receptor source for this set is an adult who received the AZD1222 COVID-19 vaccine. The CDR3 runs from the conserved cysteine through the conserved F or W. Fields, in order: D gene, J gene, clone size, V gene, CDR3 DNA, CDR3 protein. D genes are given only for firm matches. Clone sizes are given selectively: once, few, many, or a class where the clone is expanded.

d_call: .; j_call: TRBJ1-1; clone_size: .; v_call: TRBV3-1/TRBV3-2; cdr3_nt: TGTGCCAGCAGCCCCCAGAGGGGGGGAATGGTAGCTTTCTTT; cdr3_aa: CASSPQRGGMVAFF
d_call: .; j_call: TRBJ2-7; clone_size: .; v_call: TRBV4-1; cdr3_nt: TGCGCCAGCAGCGAAAGAAGTTCAGGCGAGCAGTACTTC; cdr3_aa: CASSERSSGEQYF
d_call: TRBD1; j_call: TRBJ2-1; clone_size: .; v_call: TRBV5-1; cdr3_nt: TGCGCCAGCAGCCCAATTGAGGGGGCTTATAGCTATGAGCAGTTCTTC; cdr3_aa: CASSPIEGAYSYEQFF
d_call: .; j_call: TRBJ2-3; clone_size: .; v_call: TRBV2; cdr3_nt: TGTGCCAGCCTCAAGGGGGTACGGGGAGATACGCAGTATTTT; cdr3_aa: CASLKGVRGDTQYF
d_call: TRBD1; j_call: TRBJ1-5; clone_size: .; v_call: TRBV18; cdr3_nt: TGTGCCAGCTCACCAAATCGGGGGACAGGGGTCGGACAGCCCCAGCATTTT; cdr3_aa: CASSPNRGTGVGQPQHF
d_call: .; j_call: TRBJ2-1; clone_size: .; v_call: TRBV7-2; cdr3_nt: .; cdr3_aa: CASSLLRANEQFF
d_call: TRBD2; j_call: TRBJ2-7; clone_size: .; v_call: TRBV5-1; cdr3_nt: TGCGCCAGCAGCTTGGGGGCTAGCGGGGCCTACGAGCAGTACTTC; cdr3_aa: CASSLGASGAYEQYF
d_call: .; j_call: TRBJ2-7; clone_size: .; v_call: TRBV7-6; cdr3_nt: TGTGCCAGCAGCCCGGACATACCCTCCTACGAGCAGTACTTC; cdr3_aa: CASSPDIPSYEQYF
d_call: .; j_call: TRBJ2-3; clone_size: .; v_call: TRBV3-1/TRBV3-2; cdr3_nt: TGTGCCAGCAGCCGGGCAGATACGCAGTATTTT; cdr3_aa: CASSRADTQYF
d_call: .; j_call: TRBJ2-3; clone_size: .; v_call: TRBV5-8; cdr3_nt: TGTGCCAGCAGCGCCCAGGGTCTTAGCACAGATACGCAGTATTTT; cdr3_aa: CASSAQGLSTDTQYF
d_call: .; j_call: TRBJ1-1; clone_size: .; v_call: TRBV19; cdr3_nt: TGTGCCAGTAGTCGACTCCCACGATACCAGGAGGAGCTGAACACTGAAGCTTTCTTT; cdr3_aa: CASSRLPRYQEELNTEAFF
d_call: TRBD1; j_call: TRBJ1-6; clone_size: .; v_call: TRBV7-2; cdr3_nt: TGTGCCAGCACCCCGGACAGGGGCTTCTCACCCCTCCACTTT; cdr3_aa: CASTPDRGFSPLHF
d_call: TRBD1; j_call: TRBJ2-7; clone_size: once; v_call: TRBV18; cdr3_nt: TGTGCCAGCTCACCACCGTCACAGGGGGCGGGCGAGCAGTACTTC; cdr3_aa: CASSPPSQGAGEQYF
d_call: .; j_call: TRBJ2-7; clone_size: .; v_call: TRBV3-1/TRBV3-2; cdr3_nt: TGTGCCAGCAGCCAAACAACAACCGGACGTCCTCTCTACGAGCAGTACTTC; cdr3_aa: CASSQTTTGRPLYEQYF
d_call: TRBD2; j_call: TRBJ2-1; clone_size: .; v_call: TRBV5-1; cdr3_nt: TGCGCCAGCAGTCCCGCGGGGGGCTCCTACAATGAGCAGTTCTTC; cdr3_aa: CASSPAGGSYNEQFF
d_call: .; j_call: TRBJ1-1; clone_size: .; v_call: TRBV6-5; cdr3_nt: TGTGCCAGCAGTTACTCGTACGGGCAGCAGAACACTGAAGCTTTCTTT; cdr3_aa: CASSYSYGQQNTEAFF
d_call: .; j_call: TRBJ1-5; clone_size: .; v_call: TRBV19; cdr3_nt: TGTGCCAGTAGTATAGATCTATGGGGGGATCAGCCCCAGCATTTT; cdr3_aa: CASSIDLWGDQPQHF
d_call: .; j_call: TRBJ1-5; clone_size: .; v_call: TRBV19; cdr3_nt: TGTGCCAGTACCGAGGTCGGGGGCGGGCAGCCCCAGCATTTT; cdr3_aa: CASTEVGGGQPQHF
d_call: .; j_call: TRBJ1-1; clone_size: many; v_call: TRBV5-4; cdr3_nt: TGTGCCAGCAGCTTGGTAGGGGAGGGCACTGAAGCTTTCTTT; cdr3_aa: CASSLVGEGTEAFF
d_call: .; j_call: TRBJ1-2; clone_size: few; v_call: TRBV7-2; cdr3_nt: TGTGCCAGCAGCCTACAGGAGGGCGCCACCGGTTACACCTTC; cdr3_aa: CASSLQEGATGYTF
d_call: .; j_call: TRBJ2-2; clone_size: .; v_call: TRBV27; cdr3_nt: TGTGCCAGCACCCTGGGGGGCCCGAACACCGGGGAGCTGTTTTTT; cdr3_aa: CASTLGGPNTGELFF
d_call: .; j_call: TRBJ1-1; clone_size: .; v_call: TRBV18; cdr3_nt: TGTGCCAGCTCACCACCCGTGGGGGGGCAGGACACTGAAGCTTTCTTT; cdr3_aa: CASSPPVGGQDTEAFF
d_call: .; j_call: TRBJ2-7; clone_size: .; v_call: TRBV3-1/TRBV3-2; cdr3_nt: TGTGCCAGCAGCCATTTGGGTTTTACAACGAGCGAGCAGTACTTC; cdr3_aa: CASSHLGFTTSEQYF
d_call: TRBD2; j_call: TRBJ2-5; clone_size: .; v_call: TRBV7-2; cdr3_nt: TGTGCCAGCAGCTTAGGTGGACTAGCGGGGGGCCGTGGAGAGACCCAGTACTTC; cdr3_aa: CASSLGGLAGGRGETQYF
d_call: TRBD1; j_call: TRBJ1-3; clone_size: .; v_call: TRBV14; cdr3_nt: TGTGCCAGCAGCCAGTACAGGGGCGGTGGAAACACCATATATTTT; cdr3_aa: CASSQYRGGGNTIYF
d_call: TRBD1; j_call: TRBJ2-7; clone_size: .; v_call: TRBV7-9; cdr3_nt: TGTGCCAGCAGCAACAGGGGCGAGCAGTACTTC; cdr3_aa: CASSNRGEQYF
d_call: TRBD1; j_call: TRBJ2-5; clone_size: .; v_call: TRBV5-4; cdr3_nt: TGTGCCAGCAGCGGACAGGGATACGAGACCCAGTACTTC; cdr3_aa: CASSGQGYETQYF
d_call: .; j_call: TRBJ2-5; clone_size: .; v_call: TRBV7-9; cdr3_nt: TGTGCCAGCACCCCTCAGGCGGAGGAGACCCAGTACTTC; cdr3_aa: CASTPQAEETQYF
d_call: .; j_call: TRBJ2-5; clone_size: .; v_call: TRBV7-9; cdr3_nt: TGTGCCAGCACCGATGCCATCCTTTTAAAAGAGACCCAGTACTTC; cdr3_aa: CASTDAILLKETQYF
d_call: .; j_call: TRBJ1-1; clone_size: .; v_call: TRBV5-4; cdr3_nt: TGTGCCAGCAGCTTGCAACAGGGAGGGACTGAAGCTTTCTTT; cdr3_aa: CASSLQQGGTEAFF
d_call: TRBD1; j_call: TRBJ1-5; clone_size: .; v_call: TRBV6-2/TRBV6-3; cdr3_nt: TGTGCCAGCAGTTACTCGTTACAGGGGCAGCCCCAGCATTTT; cdr3_aa: CASSYSLQGQPQHF
d_call: .; j_call: TRBJ1-2; clone_size: few; v_call: TRBV3-1/TRBV3-2; cdr3_nt: TGTGCCAGCAGCCAAGAAATAGATCCGCCCGGGGACTACACCTTC; cdr3_aa: CASSQEIDPPGDYTF
d_call: TRBD1; j_call: TRBJ2-7; clone_size: .; v_call: TRBV29-1; cdr3_nt: TGCAGCGGAGAAGGTCCCGGACAGGGAATCCTACGCGAGCAGTACTTC; cdr3_aa: CSGEGPGQGILREQYF
d_call: .; j_call: TRBJ1-4; clone_size: .; v_call: TRBV20-1; cdr3_nt: TGCAGTGCCCTGGGCGTCGATCGGTTTTTT; cdr3_aa: CSALGVDRFF
d_call: TRBD2; j_call: TRBJ2-1; clone_size: .; v_call: TRBV5-5; cdr3_nt: TGTGCCAGCAGCTTGATTTTGCAGGGAGGGGAGCAGTTCTTC; cdr3_aa: CASSLILQGGEQFF
d_call: .; j_call: TRBJ2-7; clone_size: .; v_call: TRBV9; cdr3_nt: TGTGCCAGCAGCGCAAATGGTGCGGCCTACGAGCAGTACTTC; cdr3_aa: CASSANGAAYEQYF
d_call: TRBD2; j_call: TRBJ2-7; clone_size: .; v_call: TRBV4-3; cdr3_nt: TGCGCCAGCAGCCAATCTAATCCCGGGGGGGACGGCTACGAGCAGTACTTC; cdr3_aa: CASSQSNPGGDGYEQYF
d_call: .; j_call: TRBJ1-1; clone_size: .; v_call: TRBV10-3; cdr3_nt: TGTGCCATCAGTGAACACAAGGACCTGAACACTGAAGCTTTCTTT; cdr3_aa: CAISEHKDLNTEAFF
d_call: TRBD1; j_call: TRBJ1-2; clone_size: few; v_call: TRBV29-1; cdr3_nt: TGCAGCGTATCACAGGGGGCGGTCTATGGCTACACCTTC; cdr3_aa: CSVSQGAVYGYTF
d_call: .; j_call: TRBJ2-7; clone_size: .; v_call: TRBV6-5; cdr3_nt: TGTGCCAGCAGTTACTCTCCCCGGGCTCAGTACGAGCAGTACTTC; cdr3_aa: CASSYSPRAQYEQYF
d_call: .; j_call: TRBJ2-5; clone_size: .; v_call: TRBV5-1; cdr3_nt: TGCGCCAGCAGCTTGGGACACGGAGACAGGGAGACCCAGTACTTC; cdr3_aa: CASSLGHGDRETQYF
d_call: TRBD1; j_call: TRBJ2-6; clone_size: .; v_call: TRBV16; cdr3_nt: TGTGCCAGCAGCCAGGGACAGGCTGGGGCCAACGTCCTGACTTTC; cdr3_aa: CASSQGQAGANVLTF
d_call: .; j_call: TRBJ1-5; clone_size: .; v_call: TRBV4-3; cdr3_nt: TGCGCCAGCAGCCAAGACCGGGGCGGGCAGCCCCAGCATTTT; cdr3_aa: CASSQDRGGQPQHF